The 21 T cell receptor beta chains in this list originate from one sample, sequenced in a study of T-cell memory formation after mild COVID-19. TCRdb redid the calling of the 5' RACE reads with MiXCR, one entry per CDR3 protein. The data show about 560,000 distinct CDR3 sequences, with around a sixth seen just once and about 8.1% held by the top ten. The source material was PBMCs or a T cell subset sorted from them (not recorded which). These receptors all stem from an adult woman who had mild COVID-19 (a few samples of this study predate the infection). Cell type and time point are not known.

This clonotype was counted only a few times. The chain couples TRBV12-3 or TRBV12-4 to TRBJ2-5; TRBD2 agrees at 7 bases. With V trimmed by 3 bases and J by 2 bases, 15 bases remained unmatched. The CDR3 extends over 18 amino acids. CDR3: CASSLRRSLAGRQETQYF. CDR3 sequence (DNA): TGTGCCAGCAGTTTGAGGCGTTCGTTAGCGGGCAGACAAGAGACCCAGTACTTC.

The sample holds a few counts of this clonotype. The chain's CDR3 is CASSVDGRLETQYF. The DNA for the CDR3 is TGTGCCAGCAGCGTAGACGGGAGGCTAGAGACCCAGTACTTC. The chain recombines TRBV9 with TRBJ2-5; 7 bases align to TRBD2. Germline loops: CDR1 SGDLS, CDR2 YYNGEE. Trimming cost V 0 bases and J 4 bases; bases outside gene matches: 3. The CDR3 spans 14 residues. The full variable domain, with the rest looked up from reference TRBV9 and TRBJ2-5, is DSGVTQTPKHLITATGQRVTLRCSPRSGDLSVYWYQQSLDQGLQFLIQYYNGEERAKGNILERFSAQQFPDLHSELNLSSLELGDSALYFCASSVDGRLETQYFGPGTRLLVL.

This CDR3 is CASSSAGSYGYTF. As DNA, the CDR3 is TGCGCCAGCAGCTCCGCAGGGTCCTATGGCTACACCTTC. This chain joins TRBV5-1 and TRBJ1-2, with a tentative D call TRBD1 (5 bases). The germline CDR1 and CDR2 sequences are SGHRS and YFSETQ. Trimming left V 3 bases short and J 4 bases short, with 10 bases between. The CDR3 length is 13 residues.

The chain carries TRBV12-3 or TRBV12-4 and TRBJ1-4; D uncertain. Trimming shortened V by 0 bases and J by 7 bases, and 6 bases separated the two germline ends. The CDR3 sequence is 13 residues long. CDR3 nucleotides: TGTGCCAGCAGTTTAGCGCCTACTGAAAAACTGTTTTTT. It translates to CASSLAPTEKLFF.

The V and J genes are TRBV7-6 and TRBJ2-3, with D tentatively TRBD1 or TRBD2 (6 bases each). V was trimmed by 4 bases and J by 3 bases, leaving 11 bases between them. Germline assignment: CDR1 SGHVS and CDR2 FNYEAQ. The CDR3 is 14 amino acids. Here the CDR3 DNA reads TGTGCCAGCAGCTCCCAGGGGAGGACAGATACGCAGTATTTT. This codes for CASSSQGRTDTQYF.

The chain recombines TRBV5-1 with TRBJ1-1; D gene uncertain. There are 14 residues in the CDR3. Germline assignment: CDR1 SGHRS and CDR2 YFSETQ. The ends were cut back, 2 bases at V and 4 bases at J, with 12 bases in the middle. CDR3 in amino acids: CASSFHSGGTEAFF. CDR3 DNA: TGCGCCAGCAGCTTCCATTCAGGAGGCACTGAAGCTTTCTTT. The complete variable domain, with remaining parts taken from reference TRBV5-1 and TRBJ1-1, reads KAGVTQTPRYLIKTRGQQVTLSCSPISGHRSVSWYQQTPGQGLQFLFEYFSETQRNKGNFPGRFSGRQFSNSRSEMNVSTLELGDSALYLCASSFHSGGTEAFFGQGTRLTVV.

In this sample, this clonotype turned up many times. The chain uses TRBV6-5 and TRBJ1-1; TRBD1 agrees at 10 bases. Germline CDR1 is MNHEY and CDR2 is SVGAGI. V gave up 4 bases and J gave up 4 bases; unmatched junction bases: 0. The CDR3 extends over 13 amino acids. CDR3 in amino acids: CASSWDRGTEAFF. CDR3 bases: TGTGCCAGCAGTTGGGACAGGGGCACTGAAGCTTTCTTT.

The CDR3 protein is CATSREPLTGNTIYF. The DNA of the CDR3 is TGTGCCACCAGCAGAGAACCCCTAACAGGAAACACCATATATTTT. This rearrangement joins TRBV15 to TRBJ1-3; D is uncertain. Germline V gives CDR1 LNHNV, CDR2 YYDKDF (reference sequence). The CDR3 is 15 amino acids. Deletions cut 0 bases from V and 4 bases from J, with 10 bases between. Drawing the rest from reference TRBV15 and TRBJ1-3, the complete variable domain is DAMVIQNPRYQVTQFGKPVTLSCSQTLNHNVMYWYQQKSSQAPKLLFHYYDKDFNNEADTPDNFQSRRPNTSFCFLDIRSPGLGDTAMYLCATSREPLTGNTIYFGEGSWLTVV.

A few counts support this clonotype. The chain links TRBV13 to TRBJ2-7, with 8 positions matching TRBD2. V shed 6 bases and J 0 bases; nucleotides not matched to a gene: 7. CDR3 size: 15 residues. Germline CDR1 reads PRHDT; CDR2 reads FYEKMQ (reference sequence). The CDR3 bases are TGTGCCAGCAGTTCCCCGGGACTAGTCTCCTACGAGCAGTACTTC. Protein: CASSSPGLVSYEQYF.

There are many counts of this clonotype. V usage is TRBV7-9 and J usage is TRBJ2-7; possible D gene TRBD2, 5 bases. V was cut by 8 bases and J by 0 bases, with 11 bases left in between. Germline-derived CDR1 and CDR2 are SEHNR and FQNEAQ (reference sequence). The CDR3 runs to 13 residues. The CDR3: CASGGFLSYEQYF. The CDR3 nucleotides read TGTGCCAGCGGCGGGTTCCTCTCCTACGAGCAGTACTTC.

The CDR3 here is CASSLKGPSSYNEQFF. The CDR3 DNA is TGTGCCAGCAGTTTAAAAGGGCCAAGCTCCTACAATGAGCAGTTCTTC. The chain uses TRBV12-3 or TRBV12-4 and TRBJ2-1; D gene ambiguous. Trimming left V 2 bases short and J 0 bases short, with 11 bases between. The CDR3 sequence is 16 residues long.

The chain recombines TRBV24-1 with TRBJ1-2; D gene unclear. The CDR3 covers 13 residues. Germline CDR1 is KGHDR and CDR2 is SFDVKD. Trimming pared 0 bases from V and 5 bases from J, leaving 6 bases between. CDR3 in amino acids: CATSDLPLYGYTF. The CDR3 DNA reads TGTGCCACCAGTGATTTGCCTCTATATGGCTACACCTTC.

The chain employs TRBV6-5 and TRBJ1-1, with a weak D call TRBD1 (6 bases). Per germline, CDR1 MNHEY and CDR2 SVGAGI. The CDR3 covers 16 residues. Trimming took 6 bases from V and 0 from J, leaving 17 bases between them. The CDR3 DNA sequence: TGTGCCAGCAGCCACCAGAGGGGACATATGAACACTGAAGCTTTCTTT. It codes for CASSHQRGHMNTEAFF.

The chain couples TRBV5-1 to TRBJ1-4; TRBD1 agrees at 7 bases. The ends lost 6 bases at V and 6 bases at J; junction bases unmatched: 11. The germline V gene has CDR1 SGHRS and CDR2 YFSETQ. The CDR3 consists of 15 residues. CDR3 sequence reads: CASNTGAGGDEKLFF. CDR3 DNA sequence: TGCGCCAGCAATACTGGTGCAGGGGGAGATGAAAAACTGTTTTTT.

The sample holds a few counts of this clonotype. The rearrangement joins TRBV3-1 to TRBJ2-7; 9 nucleotides agree with TRBD2. The CDR3 runs to 15 residues. Germline lookup yields CDR1 LGHDT and CDR2 YNNKEL (reference sequence). With V trimmed by 1 base and J by 3 bases, 4 bases remained unmatched. CDR3 protein: CASSQGPAGGYEQYF. DNA of the CDR3: TGTGCCAGCAGCCAAGGTCCAGCGGGAGGCTACGAGCAGTACTTC.

This chain connects TRBV12-5 to TRBJ1-5; unclear D gene. The CDR3 contains 11 residues. The V end lost 6 bases, the J end lost 6 bases, and 6 bases lay between the germline ends. Per germline, CDR1 LGHNT and CDR2 FRNRAP. Written as DNA, the CDR3 is TGTGCTAGTGGCCGACCTCAGCCCCAGCATTTT. Residues: CASGRPQPQHF.

A single count supports this clonotype. V usage is TRBV9 and J usage is TRBJ2-7, with TRBD2 matching 10 bases. V was pared by 0 bases and J by 2 bases, with 5 bases of the junction left unmatched. Germline V CDR1 and CDR2: SGDLS, YYNGEE. The CDR3 spans 16 residues. CDR3 in DNA: TGTGCCAGCAGCGTAGAGGCTAGCGGGGGAGCCTACGAGCAGTACTTC. This encodes CASSVEASGGAYEQYF.

A few counts support this clonotype. The V call is TRBV12-3 or TRBV12-4, the J call TRBJ2-7, with D unresolved. V gave up 5 bases and J gave up 7 bases, with 15 bases separating them. The length of the CDR3 is 13 residues. The CDR3 reads CASSPTLSMEQYF. The DNA for the CDR3 is TGTGCCAGCAGTCCTACCCTATCTATGGAGCAGTACTTC.

This clonotype was seen a handful of times. The rearrangement links TRBV20-1 to TRBJ1-4; TRBD1 is a possible D gene (6 bases). Deletions cut 7 bases from V and 3 bases from J, with 18 bases between. Germline CDR1 and CDR2: DFQATT and SNEGSKA (reference sequence). CDR3 length: 15 residues. CDR3 bases: TGCAGTGTCCACCCCCCGGGACACTCTAATGAAAAACTGTTTTTT. Its translation: CSVHPPGHSNEKLFF.

This chain links TRBV7-9 with TRBJ1-3; D not certain. This CDR3 spans 13 amino acids. Germline values: CDR1 SEHNR, CDR2 FQNEAQ (reference sequence). The germline V and J ends were trimmed by 8 bases and 1 base, with 9 bases remaining between them. CDR3 sequence (DNA): TGTGCCAGCGCCGAGGGTTCTGGAAACACCATATATTTT. This gives the protein CASAEGSGNTIYF.

This clonotype was seen at least ten times. This chain links TRBV27 with TRBJ2-1; TRBD1 aligns across 7 bases. The CDR3 length is 15 residues. Germline values: CDR1 MNHEY, CDR2 SMNVEV (reference sequence). The J segment lost 8 bases and the V segment lost 8 bases, leaving 15 bases of the junction unmatched. CDR3: CASGHWTTGAHEQFF. The DNA for the CDR3 is TGTGCCAGCGGTCATTGGACCACAGGGGCTCATGAGCAGTTCTTC.